The entry that follows covers one TCR beta chain sequence. Its antigen remains unknown. The CDR3 spans 14 residues. V gave up 2 bases and J gave up 3 bases, with 8 bases separating them. Germline values: CDR1 SGHVS, CDR2 FQNEAQ. The treatment is: roughly 10-day PBMC culture with coronavirus spike peptide pools or control peptides (ViraFEST assay). Following expansion of antigen-specific T cells with peptide pools, ViraFEST then sequenced TCRs. This entry is derived from a study of vaccination and CD4 T cells after COVID-19. About the study: Two Hispanic individuals were among six male and four female convalescent patients. With a range of 35 to 161, the median interval from diagnosis to drawing post-COVID samples was approximately 100 days. Overlapping peptides covering the spike proteins of SARS-CoV-2, HCoV-NL63, HCoV-OC43 and HCoV-229E were added to stimulate cells.

Cultured CD4+ T-cell DNA underwent Oncomine TCR Beta short-read sequencing. TCRdb itself ran the PCR reads through MiXCR, one entry per CDR3 protein. The sample carries some 14,000 distinct CDR3 sequences, approximately 54% recorded once. Sequencing was performed on CD4+ T cells from blood, cultured in vitro. The chain uses TRBV7-8 and TRBJ1-5; unclear D gene. The TCR sequence derives from a human donor who had recovered from COVID-19. Written as DNA, the CDR3 is TGTGCCAGCAGCTTAAATAGGGCCAATCAGCCCCAGCATTTT. This sequence encodes CASSLNRANQPQHF.